This record looks at one T cell receptor (beta chain) sequence and its context. This clone is described as medium-sized (0.01 to 0.1%). No antigen is known for it. No quality values exist for individual bases; no much larger clone is one base distant. Whole blood was collected in K2EDTA tubes by collaborating institutions according to the institutions' own protocols. For TCRbeta analysis, collaborators shipped samples in one of three forms: frozen whole blood, isolated PBMCs, or DNA extracted from either of those sample types. CDR3 length: 19 amino acids, cysteine to phenylalanine. The read is trimmed to its CDR3 DNA, 57 bases read in frame from base 1. The CDR1 and CDR2 encoded by the germline V gene (reference sequence) are SGHNT and YYREEE. Germline trimming: 1 base from V, 0 bases from J; junction bases outside gene matches: 11. TCRbeta CDR3 regions were amplified from genomic DNA by means of the immunoSEQ Assay, a bias-controlled multiplex PCR. As for the authors' bioinformatics: Nucleated cell counts per sample were estimated from amplification of reference gene primers within the assay. Sequence reads were collapsed and filtered to measure the absolute abundance of every unique TCRbeta CDR3 rearrangement. For each sample, productive Simpson clonality was calculated as the square root of Simpson's diversity index across productive rearrangements. This is the immuneACCESS table as TCRdb keeps it, with only in-frame sequences that have V and J called. A part of the clones is gone; compared with another copy, unresolved V genes explain less than half, and the rest is unexplained. The V and J calls and clone size come from that table; D and trimming were worked out from the DNA. This sample gives roughly 37,000 clones in total; about 74% of them show up just once. Of the sample, just under 2% falls within the top ten clones.

These data come from a study of blood T cell repertoires in COVID-19 (TCRdb year 2020). General notes on the study: Samples from collaborators originated in the United States, Italy and Spain and spanned both the acute and convalescent phases of COVID-19. Nearly every sample came with metadata listing a de-identified subject ID, COVID-19 status, age in years and sex. Where available, HLA class I and class II types were taken from metadata supplied by the sample provider and were not determined by assay-based typing. The repertoires were made available in a free public database intended to serve as a resource for research on the immune response to SARS-CoV-2. The material from the prospective study consisted of cDNA or gDNA derived from T cells, B-cell-depleted T cells, or PBMCs. Subjects who had been exposed to COVID-19, were actively infected with it, or had recovered from it provided the deeply sampled blood TCRbeta repertoires that made up the dataset. Samples were obtained from the ongoing ImmuneRACE study (first 160 participants) and from some 1,200 subjects provided by 6 global collaborators. Beyond this particular receptor, the publication reports: How much clinical and demographic metadata was included differed by source and by participant, and the metadata was provided uncurated.

Source material: peripheral blood. The receptor was isolated from a man between 60 and 75 years old with active COVID-19. The receptor chain draws on TRBV5-4 and TRBJ2-7, and 12 junctional nucleotides match TRBD2. The DNA sequence is TGTGCCAGCAGCTTGCGACCGACTAGCGGGAGTACTGGCTCCTACGAGCAGTACTTC. This is translated as CASSLRPTSGSTGSYEQYF.